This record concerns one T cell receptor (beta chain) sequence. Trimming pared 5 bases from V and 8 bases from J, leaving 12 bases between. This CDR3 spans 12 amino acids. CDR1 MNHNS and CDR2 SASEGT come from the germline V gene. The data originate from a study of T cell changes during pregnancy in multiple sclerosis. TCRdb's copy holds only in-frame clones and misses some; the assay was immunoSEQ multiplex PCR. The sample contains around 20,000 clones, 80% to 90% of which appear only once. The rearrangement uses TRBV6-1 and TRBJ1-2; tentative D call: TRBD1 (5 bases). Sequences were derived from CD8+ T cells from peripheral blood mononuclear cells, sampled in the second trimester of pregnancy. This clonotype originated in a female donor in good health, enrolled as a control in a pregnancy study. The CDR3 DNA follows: TGTGCCAGCAGTCCGATCGGGGGGGGCTACACCTTC. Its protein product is CASSPIGGGYTF.